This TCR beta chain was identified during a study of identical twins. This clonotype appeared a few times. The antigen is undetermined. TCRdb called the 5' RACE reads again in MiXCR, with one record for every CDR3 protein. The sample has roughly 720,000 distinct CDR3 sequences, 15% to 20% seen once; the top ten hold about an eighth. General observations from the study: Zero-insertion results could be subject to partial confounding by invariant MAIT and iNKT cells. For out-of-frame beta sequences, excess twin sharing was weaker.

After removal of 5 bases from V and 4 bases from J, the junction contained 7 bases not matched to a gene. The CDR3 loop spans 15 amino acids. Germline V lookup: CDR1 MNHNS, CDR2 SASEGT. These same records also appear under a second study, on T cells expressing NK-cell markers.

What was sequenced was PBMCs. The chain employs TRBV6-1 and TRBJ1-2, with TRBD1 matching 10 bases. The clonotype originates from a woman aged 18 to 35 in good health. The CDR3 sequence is CASSPGQGKVYGYTF. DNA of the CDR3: TGTGCCAGCAGTCCGGGACAGGGGAAGGTCTATGGCTACACCTTC.